Following are 21 T cell receptor beta chains from one sample sequenced in a study of T cell responses to AZD1222 COVID-19 vaccine. The table came from immunoSEQ multiplex PCR; TCRdb's copy has only in-frame clones and leaves some out. The repertoire includes 100,000 to 150,000 clones, 90% of them detected once, and about 4% sits in the top ten. Sequencing was performed on peripheral blood, taken on day 0 of MenACWY control vaccination. The source of these receptors is an adult in good health.

The chain combines TRBV6-2 or TRBV6-3 with TRBJ2-1; 9 bases agree with TRBD2. This CDR3 has 18 amino acids. J gave up 5 bases and V 0 bases, and 11 bases lay outside the gene matches. The V gene's germline CDR1 is MNHEY and CDR2 SVGEGT. This chain's CDR3 is CASSYSLRGGQWDNEQFF. In DNA, the CDR3 is TGTGCCAGCAGTTACTCTTTGCGGGGGGGTCAGTGGGACAATGAGCAGTTCTTC.

The rearrangement links TRBV19 to TRBJ2-1; 12 bases align to TRBD2. Germline V CDR1 and CDR2: LNHDA, SQIVND (reference sequence). The CDR3 spans 15 residues. V gave up 10 bases and J gave up 5 bases; unmatched junction bases: 9. The CDR3 is CATTSGGLGDNEQFF. The DNA for the CDR3 is TGTGCCACGACTAGCGGGGGATTAGGAGACAATGAGCAGTTCTTC.

V usage is TRBV11-2 and J usage is TRBJ1-2; TRBD1 matches 7 bases. The CDR3 totals 14 residues. J gave up 2 bases and V 4 bases, and 4 bases lay outside the gene matches. Per the germline V gene, CDR1 is SGHAT and CDR2 is FQNNGV. The CDR3, as DNA: TGTGCCAGCAGCTCCGAGACAGGGAACTATGGCTACACCTTC. Translation: CASSSETGNYGYTF.

This clone was counted a few times. The V call is TRBV29-1, the J call TRBJ2-6, with D unresolved. Germline assignment: CDR1 SQVTM and CDR2 ANQGSEA. V shed 6 bases and J shed 0 bases, with 18 bases lying between them. The CDR3 is 17 residues long. CDR3 residues: CSVLTARRFSGANVLTF. The DNA for the CDR3 is TGCAGCGTCCTAACGGCCAGACGGTTCTCTGGGGCCAACGTCCTGACTTTC. Full variable domain (missing parts from reference TRBV29-1 and TRBJ2-6): SAVISQKPSRDICQRGTSLTIQCQVDSQVTMMFWYRQQPGQSLTLIATANQGSEATYESGFVIDKFPISRPNLTFSTLTVSNMSPEDSSIYLCSVLTARRFSGANVLTFGAGSRLTVL.

The chain carries TRBV5-6 and TRBJ1-5; 7 bases align to TRBD1. This CDR3 has 16 amino acids. CDR1 is SGHDT, CDR2 YYEEEE, per germline. The junction had 7 bases not matched to a gene; V was cut back by 3 bases and J by 1 base. The CDR3 is CASSSNDRASNQPQHF. The CDR3 DNA follows: TGTGCCAGCAGCTCAAACGACAGGGCGAGCAATCAGCCCCAGCATTTT.

The rearrangement links TRBV5-1 to TRBJ2-7; TRBD2 matches 10 bases. Germline trimming cut 2 bases from V and 2 bases from J; bases unmatched to any gene: 4. In germline, CDR1 is SGHRS, CDR2 YFSETQ. The CDR3 runs 15 residues. CDR3 coding DNA: TGCGCCAGCAGCTTTAAAGCGGGAGGGCCCTACGAGCAGTACTTC. Translation gives CASSFKAGGPYEQYF.

The chain recombines TRBV3-1 (or the pseudogene TRBV3-2) with TRBJ2-5; 7 positions agree with TRBD1. The CDR3 length is 14 residues. CDR1 and CDR2 from the germline V gene are LGHDT and YNNKEL (reference sequence). Losses at the gene ends were 4 bases for V and 1 base for J; bases not matched to a gene: 3. This CDR3 reads CASSRDSLQETQYF. CDR3 DNA sequence: TGTGCCAGCAGCCGGGACAGCCTCCAAGAGACCCAGTACTTC.

The genes are TRBV5-1 and TRBJ2-1; 11 positions agree with TRBD2. CDR1 and CDR2 (germline): SGHRS, YFSETQ. The trim removed 3 bases at V and 5 bases at J, leaving 13 bases unmatched. This CDR3 has 18 amino acids. CDR3 sequence: CASSSTGTSGSLNNEQFF. The CDR3 DNA sequence: TGCGCCAGCAGCTCGACCGGGACTAGCGGAAGCCTCAACAATGAGCAGTTCTTC. The whole variable domain, remainder taken from reference TRBV5-1 and TRBJ2-1, is KAGVTQTPRYLIKTRGQQVTLSCSPISGHRSVSWYQQTPGQGLQFLFEYFSETQRNKGNFPGRFSGRQFSNSRSEMNVSTLELGDSALYLCASSSTGTSGSLNNEQFFGPGTRLTVL.

The chain has TRBV11-2 and TRBJ2-1; 13 bases fit TRBD2. Germline values: CDR1 SGHAT, CDR2 FQNNGV. The trim removed 5 bases at V and 8 bases at J, leaving 6 bases unmatched. This CDR3 is built from 15 residues. CDR3 coding DNA: TGTGCCAGCAGCCCATGGACTAGCGGGAGCGATGAGCAGTTCTTC. Amino acids: CASSPWTSGSDEQFF.

This clone was seen once. The V call is TRBV6-5, the J call TRBJ2-3; the match to TRBD2 covers 11 bases. The V gene end was trimmed by 6 bases and the J gene end by 7 bases; junction bases not matched to a gene: 6. The CDR3 consists of 14 residues. The V gene's germline CDR1 is MNHEY and CDR2 SVGAGI. The CDR3 loop is CASRPGLAVHTQYF. Here the CDR3 DNA reads TGTGCCAGCAGACCGGGACTAGCGGTGCATACGCAGTATTTT.

V is TRBV7-3 and J is TRBJ2-6; D remains ambiguous. This CDR3 region has 15 residues. Germline values: CDR1 SGHTA, CDR2 FQGTGA. The V end was cut by 1 base, the J end by 0 bases, with 4 bases between. The CDR3 spells CASSLSSSGANVLTF. The CDR3 coding sequence is TGTGCCAGCAGCTTAAGTAGCTCTGGGGCCAACGTCCTGACTTTC.

The rearrangement joins TRBV5-5 to TRBJ1-2; 8 bases line up with TRBD1. This CDR3 is built from 14 residues. Germline V gene lookup returns CDR1 SGHKS and CDR2 YYEKEE (reference sequence). The V and J ends lost 0 bases and 3 bases, in that order; junction bases with no gene match: 1. The CDR3 DNA follows: TGTGCCAGCAGCTTGGACAGGGGGGACTATGGCTACACCTTC. Translation gives CASSLDRGDYGYTF. Full variable domain (missing parts from reference TRBV5-5 and TRBJ1-2): DAGVTQSPTHLIKTRGQQVTLRCSPISGHKSVSWYQQVLGQGPQFIFQYYEKEERGRGNFPDRFSARQFPNYSSELNVNALLLGDSALYLCASSLDRGDYGYTFGSGTRLTVV.

The chain has TRBV7-2 and TRBJ1-4; TRBD1 aligns across 8 bases. The CDR3 contains 15 residues. V trimming: 5 bases; J trimming: 4 bases; junction bases outside the gene matches: 6. Germline V gene sequence: CDR1 SGHTA, CDR2 FQGNSA. The CDR3 nucleotides read TGTGCCAGCAGCCCCAGGACAGGGCATAATGAAAAACTGTTTTTT. This encodes CASSPRTGHNEKLFF.

The DNA for the CDR3 is TGCGCCAGCAGCCAAAAGACAGGAGCCTACGAGCAGTACGTC. The encoded protein is CASSQKTGAYEQYV. This chain links TRBV4-1 with TRBJ2-7; possibly TRBD1 for D (6 bases). The CDR3 contains 14 residues. Germline V CDR1 and CDR2: MGHRA, YSYEKL. V was cut by 2 bases and J by 2 bases, with 10 bases left in between.

The genes are TRBV5-4 and TRBJ2-5; the D gene is possibly TRBD2 (6 bases). This CDR3 is 15 amino acids long. Germline CDR1 reads SGHNT; CDR2 reads YYREEE (reference sequence). The V end lost 3 bases, the J end lost 3 bases, and 15 bases lay between the germline ends. The CDR3 DNA reads as TGTGCCAGCAGCTCAACCGGGACTCTAGAAGAGACCCAGTACTTC. It is translated as CASSSTGTLEETQYF.

The chain uses TRBV28 and TRBJ2-7, with 9 nucleotides matching TRBD1. CDR1 is MDHEN, CDR2 SYDVKM, per germline. This CDR3 comprises 16 residues. V lost 6 bases, J lost 2 bases, and 11 bases stayed unmatched. The CDR3, as DNA: TGTGCCAGCAGGGTCGGTGGCGGGACAGGGCCCTACGAGCAGTACTTC. Translated, it gives CASRVGGGTGPYEQYF.

V gene TRBV11-2 combines with J gene TRBJ2-5; tentatively, D is TRBD1 (5 bases). The CDR3 is made up of 16 amino acids. With 1 base removed from V and 1 base from J, the gap between germline ends came to 13 bases. CDR1 is SGHAT, CDR2 FQNNGV, per germline. The CDR3 loop reads CASSLAAGILQETQYF. The CDR3 DNA reads TGTGCCAGCAGCTTAGCCGCAGGGATCCTCCAAGAGACCCAGTACTTC.

With regard to this clone: In the same sample, other DNA sequences code for this CDR3. The genes are TRBV9 and TRBJ1-4; 8 positions match TRBD1. The CDR3 runs 14 residues. Germline V CDR1 and CDR2: SGDLS, YYNGEE. Trimming removed 2 bases from V and 6 bases from J; junction bases left unmatched: 3. DNA of the CDR3: TGTGCCAGCAGCGTCGACAGGGGAGATGAAAAACTGTTTTTT. Encoded protein: CASSVDRGDEKLFF.

The chain combines TRBV4-3 with TRBJ1-2, with 9 bases fitting TRBD1. The CDR3 runs 16 residues. V gave up 3 bases and J gave up 3 bases; unmatched junction bases: 8. Per germline, CDR1 LGHNA and CDR2 YSLEER. CDR3: CASSHAGTGYDYGYTF. CDR3 nucleotides: TGCGCCAGCAGCCATGCCGGGACAGGGTACGACTATGGCTACACCTTC.

This sequence joins TRBV11-2 and TRBJ2-1; TRBD2 agrees at 11 bases. Unmatched junction bases numbered 7, after V lost 2 bases and J lost 1 base. This CDR3 is 18 amino acids long. Germline V lookup: CDR1 SGHAT, CDR2 FQNNGV. CDR3 nucleotides: TGTGCCAGCAGCTTAAAGGTAGCGGGGGGGCTTTCCTACAATGAGCAGTTCTTC. This gives the protein CASSLKVAGGLSYNEQFF.

DNA of the CDR3: TGTGCCACCAGTACTAGCGGGGGTTCCCAAGAGACCCAGTACTTC. Amino acids: CATSTSGGSQETQYF. The rearrangement links TRBV24-1 to TRBJ2-5; 11 bases are shared with TRBD2. The germline gives CDR1 KGHDR, CDR2 SFDVKD. V was clipped by 6 bases and J by 1 base; unmatched bases: 3. The CDR3 extends over 15 amino acids.